This TCR beta chain is drawn from a study of cytomegalovirus exposure and HLA in healthy donors. Study overall: The 120 or so validation repertoires were reported in a later analysis to have been generated on the same platform as the roughly 630 first-cohort repertoires.

To note about this clone: Its antigen is undetermined.

Germline V gives CDR1 SEHNR, CDR2 FQNEAQ (reference sequence). CDR3 length: 13 residues. Trimming took off 6 bases at V and 6 bases at J, with 12 bases between the two ends. Notes on the study in general: Investigators reported under 200 TCR beta chains as tied to cytomegalovirus.

Libraries were prepared by immunoSEQ multiplex PCR; TCRdb keeps only in-frame clonotypes and omits some of them. The sample lists around 60,000 clones; 92% were seen once. Material for sequencing was PBMCs. J is TRBJ1-3 and V is TRBV7-9; tentative D call: TRBD1 (6 bases). The receptor was derived from a woman between 18 and 29 years old in good health and CMV-seronegative. CDR3 coding DNA: TGTGCCAGCAGGCCTACAGGGTTAAACACCATATATTTT. Translating it yields CASRPTGLNTIYF.